The T cell receptor (beta chain) under discussion was sequenced for a study of blood T cells in healthy people across ages. General study results and limits: Unsorted PBMCs prevented conclusive naive versus antigen-experienced comparison.

Concerning this clonotype: Its antigen is not identified.

V gave up 5 bases and J gave up 4 bases; unmatched junction bases: 9. CDR1 and CDR2 from the germline V gene are SQVTM and ANQGSEA. This CDR3 has 14 residues. Then a second PCR, running roughly 6 to 12 cycles, was carried out with a sample-barcoded 5' primer and a J-beta primer mix. Each cDNA was tagged by a template-switch adaptor containing 12 random nucleotides. Each of the samples gave a minimum of 3 million paired-end reads that contained CDR3. MiXCR, applied by TCRdb to the 5' RACE reads, yields one record per CDR3 protein. The sample yields 1.5 million to 2 million distinct CDR3 sequences, just under 50% seen once.

This chain connects TRBV29-1 to TRBJ1-2; 8 positions match TRBD1. The clonotype originates from a woman in her 40s in good health. The sample comprised blood. CDR3 DNA: TGCAGCGTTAGTGCTGCCAGGGGGCTCTATGGCTACACCTTC. Its protein is CSVSAARGLYGYTF.